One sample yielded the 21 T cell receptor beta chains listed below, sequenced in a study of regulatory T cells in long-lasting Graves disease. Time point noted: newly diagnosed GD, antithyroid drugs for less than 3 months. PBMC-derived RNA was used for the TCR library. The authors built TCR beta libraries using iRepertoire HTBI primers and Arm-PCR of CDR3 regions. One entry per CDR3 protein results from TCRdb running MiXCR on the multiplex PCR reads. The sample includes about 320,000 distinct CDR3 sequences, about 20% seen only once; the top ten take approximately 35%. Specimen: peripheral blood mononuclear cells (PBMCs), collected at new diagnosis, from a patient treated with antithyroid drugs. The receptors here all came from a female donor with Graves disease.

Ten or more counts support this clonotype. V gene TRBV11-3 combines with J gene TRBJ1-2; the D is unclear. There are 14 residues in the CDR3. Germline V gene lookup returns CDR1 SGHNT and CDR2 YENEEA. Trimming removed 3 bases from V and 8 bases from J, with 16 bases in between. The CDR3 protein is CASSFRGEPGGYTF. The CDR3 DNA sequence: TGTGCCAGCAGCTTTCGGGGTGAACCGGGAGGCTACACCTTC. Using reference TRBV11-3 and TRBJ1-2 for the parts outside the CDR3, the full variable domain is EAGVVQSPRYKIIEKKQPVAFWCNPISGHNTLYWYLQNLGQGPELLIRYENEEAVDDSQLPKDRFSAERLKGVDSTLKIQPAELGDSAVYLCASSFRGEPGGYTFGSGTRLTVV.

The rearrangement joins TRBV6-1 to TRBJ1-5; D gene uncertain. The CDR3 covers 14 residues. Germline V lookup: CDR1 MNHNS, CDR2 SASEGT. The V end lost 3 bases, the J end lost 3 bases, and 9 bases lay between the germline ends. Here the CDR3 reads CASSDWGYNQPQHF. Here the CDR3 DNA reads TGTGCCAGCAGTGACTGGGGTTACAATCAGCCCCAGCATTTT.

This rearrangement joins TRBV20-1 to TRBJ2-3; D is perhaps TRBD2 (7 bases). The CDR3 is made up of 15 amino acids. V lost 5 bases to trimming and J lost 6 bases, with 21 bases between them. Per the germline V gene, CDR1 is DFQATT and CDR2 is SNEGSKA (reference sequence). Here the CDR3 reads CSAEGGEGLEDTQYF. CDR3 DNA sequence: TGCAGTGCTGAGGGGGGGGAGGGCCTCGAGGATACGCAGTATTTT.

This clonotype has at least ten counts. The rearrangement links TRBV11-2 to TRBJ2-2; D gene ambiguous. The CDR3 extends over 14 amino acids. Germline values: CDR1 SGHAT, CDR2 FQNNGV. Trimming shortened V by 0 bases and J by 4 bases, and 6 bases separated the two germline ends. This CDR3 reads CASSLDGFTGELFF. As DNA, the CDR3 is TGTGCCAGCAGCTTAGACGGATTCACCGGGGAGCTGTTTTTT.

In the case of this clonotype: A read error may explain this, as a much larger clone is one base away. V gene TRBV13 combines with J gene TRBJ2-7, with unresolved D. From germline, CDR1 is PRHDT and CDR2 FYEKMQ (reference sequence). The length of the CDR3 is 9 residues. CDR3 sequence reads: CASGLRWYF. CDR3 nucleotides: TGTGCCAGCGGCTTAAGGTGGTACTTC.

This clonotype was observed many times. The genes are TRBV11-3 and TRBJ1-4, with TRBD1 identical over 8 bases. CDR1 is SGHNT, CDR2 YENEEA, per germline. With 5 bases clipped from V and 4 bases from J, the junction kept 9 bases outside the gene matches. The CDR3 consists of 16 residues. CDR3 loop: CASSIRTGRNNEKLFF. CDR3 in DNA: TGTGCCAGCAGCATCCGGACAGGGCGTAATAATGAAAAACTGTTTTTT.

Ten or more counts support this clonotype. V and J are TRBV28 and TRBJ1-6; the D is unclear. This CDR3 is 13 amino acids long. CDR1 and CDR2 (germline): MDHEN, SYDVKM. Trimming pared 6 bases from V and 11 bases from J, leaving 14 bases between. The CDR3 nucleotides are TGTGCCAGCAGCCTCGCCGAGCTGCCACCCCTCCACTTT. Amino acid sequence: CASSLAELPPLHF.

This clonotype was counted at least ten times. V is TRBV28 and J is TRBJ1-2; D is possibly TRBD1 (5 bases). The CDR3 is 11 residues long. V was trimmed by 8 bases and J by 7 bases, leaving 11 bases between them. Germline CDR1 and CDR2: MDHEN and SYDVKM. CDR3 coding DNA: TGTGCCAGCGGCAGGGCTAGTGGCTACACCTTC. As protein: CASGRASGYTF.

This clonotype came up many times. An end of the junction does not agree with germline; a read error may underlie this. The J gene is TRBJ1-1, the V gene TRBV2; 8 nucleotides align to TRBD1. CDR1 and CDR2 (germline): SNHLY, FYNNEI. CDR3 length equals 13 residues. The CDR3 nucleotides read TGTGCCAGCGGTCGGACAGGGAACCCTGAAGCTTTCTTT. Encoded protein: CASGRTGNPEAFF.

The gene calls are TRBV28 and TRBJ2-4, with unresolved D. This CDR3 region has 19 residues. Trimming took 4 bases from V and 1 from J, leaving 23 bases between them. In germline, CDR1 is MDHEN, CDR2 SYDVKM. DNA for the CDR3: TGTGCCAGCAGTTCGGGCACTAACTGGGCCAAAGGGGCCAAAAACATTCAGTACTTC. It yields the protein CASSSGTNWAKGAKNIQYF.

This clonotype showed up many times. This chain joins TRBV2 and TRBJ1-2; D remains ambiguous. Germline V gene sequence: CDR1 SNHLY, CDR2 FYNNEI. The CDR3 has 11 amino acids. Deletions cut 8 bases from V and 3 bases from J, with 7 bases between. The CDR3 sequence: CASEADYGYTF. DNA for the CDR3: TGTGCCAGCGAAGCAGACTATGGCTACACCTTC.

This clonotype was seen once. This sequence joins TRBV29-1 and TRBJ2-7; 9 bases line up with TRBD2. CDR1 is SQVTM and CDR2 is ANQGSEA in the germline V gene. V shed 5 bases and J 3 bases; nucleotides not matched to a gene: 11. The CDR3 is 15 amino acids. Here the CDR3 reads CSVSSGNAYYYEQYF. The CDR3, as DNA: TGCAGCGTTTCTAGCGGGAATGCCTACTACTACGAGCAGTACTTC.

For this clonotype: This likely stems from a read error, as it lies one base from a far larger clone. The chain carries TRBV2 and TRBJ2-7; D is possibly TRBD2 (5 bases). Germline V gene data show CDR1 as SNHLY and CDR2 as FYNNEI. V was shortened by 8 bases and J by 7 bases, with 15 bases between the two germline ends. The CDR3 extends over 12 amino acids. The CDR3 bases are TGTGCCAGCGGGAGCTCCTACAATGAGCAGTACTTC. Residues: CASGSSYNEQYF.

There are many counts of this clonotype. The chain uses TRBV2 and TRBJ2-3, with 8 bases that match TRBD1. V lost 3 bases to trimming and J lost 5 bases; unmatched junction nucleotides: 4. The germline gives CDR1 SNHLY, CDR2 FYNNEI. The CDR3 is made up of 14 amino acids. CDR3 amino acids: CASSETGVGDTQYF. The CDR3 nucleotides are TGTGCCAGCAGTGAGACAGGGGTGGGAGATACGCAGTATTTT.

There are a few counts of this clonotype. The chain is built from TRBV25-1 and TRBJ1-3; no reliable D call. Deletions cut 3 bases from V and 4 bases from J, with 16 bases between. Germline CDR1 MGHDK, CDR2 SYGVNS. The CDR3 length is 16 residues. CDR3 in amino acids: CASSESMGRVGNTIYF. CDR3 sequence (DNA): TGTGCCAGCAGTGAGAGTATGGGAAGGGTGGGAAACACCATATATTTT. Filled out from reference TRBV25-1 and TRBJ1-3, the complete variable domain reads EADIYQTPRYLVIGTGKKITLECSQTMGHDKMYWYQQDPGMELHLIHYSYGVNSTEKGDLSSESTVSRIRTEHFPLTLESARPSHTSQYLCASSESMGRVGNTIYFGEGSWLTVV.

The CDR3 nucleotides read TGTGCCAGCACCCGGGGGGGGTTCGGGTACGAGCAGTACTTC. The encoded protein is CASTRGGFGYEQYF. The V gene is TRBV28, the J gene TRBJ2-7, with TRBD2 matching 8 bases. The CDR3 totals 14 residues. V gave up 7 bases and J gave up 4 bases; unmatched junction bases: 9. Germline values: CDR1 MDHEN, CDR2 SYDVKM. Using reference TRBV28 and TRBJ2-7 for the parts outside the CDR3, the full variable domain is DVKVTQSSRYLVKRTGEKVFLECVQDMDHENMFWYRQDPGLGLRLIYFSYDVKMKEKGDIPEGYSVSREKKERFSLILESASTNQTSMYLCASTRGGFGYEQYFGPGTRLTVT.

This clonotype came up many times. The CDR3 nucleotides read TGTGCCAGCAGTCCTACTGACCGTTCCTACAATGAGCAGTTCTTC. Translating it yields CASSPTDRSYNEQFF. The chain joins TRBV6-1 to TRBJ2-1, with D hard to call. Trimming pared 5 bases from V and 1 base from J, leaving 12 bases between. The CDR3 covers 15 residues. The germline gives CDR1 MNHNS, CDR2 SASEGT.

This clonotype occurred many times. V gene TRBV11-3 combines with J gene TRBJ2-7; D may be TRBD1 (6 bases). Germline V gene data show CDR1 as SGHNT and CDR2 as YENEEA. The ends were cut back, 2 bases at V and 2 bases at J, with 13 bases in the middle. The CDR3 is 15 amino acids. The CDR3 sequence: CASSLREGVAYEQYF. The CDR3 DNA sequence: TGTGCCAGCAGCTTACGAGAGGGGGTAGCCTACGAGCAGTACTTC.

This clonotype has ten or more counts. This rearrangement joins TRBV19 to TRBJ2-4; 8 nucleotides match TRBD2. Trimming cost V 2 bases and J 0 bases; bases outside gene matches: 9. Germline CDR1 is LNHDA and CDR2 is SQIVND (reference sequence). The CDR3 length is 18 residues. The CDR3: CASSIKASGPQAKNIQYF. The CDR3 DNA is TGTGCCAGTAGTATAAAGGCTAGCGGGCCCCAAGCCAAAAACATTCAGTACTTC. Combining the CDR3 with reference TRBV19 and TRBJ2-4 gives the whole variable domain DGGITQSPKYLFRKEGQNVTLSCEQNLNHDAMYWYRQDPGQGLRLIYYSQIVNDFQKGDIAEGYSVSREKKESFPLTVTSAQKNPTAFYLCASSIKASGPQAKNIQYFGAGTRLSVL.

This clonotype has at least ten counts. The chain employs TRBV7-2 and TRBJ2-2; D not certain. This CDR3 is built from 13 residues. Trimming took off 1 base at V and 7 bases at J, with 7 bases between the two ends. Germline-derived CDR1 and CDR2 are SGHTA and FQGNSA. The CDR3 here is CASSLVQFGELFF. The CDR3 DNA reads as TGTGCCAGCAGCTTAGTTCAGTTCGGGGAGCTGTTTTTT.

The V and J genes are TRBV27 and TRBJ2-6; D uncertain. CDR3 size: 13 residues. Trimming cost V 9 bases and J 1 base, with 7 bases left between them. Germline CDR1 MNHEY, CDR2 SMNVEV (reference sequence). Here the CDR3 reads CASKRSGANVLTF. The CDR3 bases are TGTGCCAGTAAAAGATCTGGGGCCAACGTCCTGACTTTC.